A selection of T cell receptor beta chains follows, all from one sample in a study of blood T cell repertoires in COVID-19. The assay was immunoSEQ multiplex PCR, and TCRdb's table has in-frame clones only and misses some. The sample records under 250,000 clones, approximately 85% being singletons. The sample comprised PBMCs or T cells enriched from blood (not recorded which). The receptors shown here come from a woman in her 50s with acute COVID-19. CDR3s include the opening cysteine and the closing phenylalanine or tryptophan. D genes are given only for firm matches. Size tells how often a clone was seen (once, few, many) or the class of an expanded clone, and some rows leave it out.

v_gene	j_gene	d_gene	abundance	CDR3nt	CDR3aa
TRBV29-1	TRBJ1-4	TRBD1	NA	TGCAGCGTTGACGGGACAGGGCTCGAAAAACTGTTTTTT	CSVDGTGLEKLFF
TRBV5-4	TRBJ1-4	TRBD1	NA	TGTGCCAGCAGCCGCCGCACAGGACAGGGTTATGAAAAACTGTTTTTT	CASSRRTGQGYEKLFF
TRBV6-1	TRBJ2-3	TRBD2	NA	TGTGCCAGCAGTGAAGGACTAGCGGGGCCGCTTGCAGATACGCAGTATTTT	CASSEGLAGPLADTQYF
TRBV18	TRBJ1-2	TRBD1	few	TGTGCCAGCTCACCACCTCCGGGACAGGTTTTGGGCTACACCTTC	CASSPPPGQVLGYTF
TRBV6-2/TRBV6-3	TRBJ1-2	NA	NA	TGTGCCAGCAGTTACTACAGGGAGGGCTATGGCTACACCTTC	CASSYYREGYGYTF
TRBV7-8	TRBJ1-2	TRBD1	NA	TGTGCCAGCAGCCCGGGACAGAACTATGGCTACACCTTC	CASSPGQNYGYTF
TRBV7-8	TRBJ1-4	TRBD1	NA	TGTGCCAGCAGCCCGGACAGGGGGGATGAAAAACTGTTTTTT	CASSPDRGDEKLFF
TRBV11-2	TRBJ2-7	NA	NA	TGTGCCAGCAGCCTCAATCCCGGACATTCCTACGAGCAGTACTTC	CASSLNPGHSYEQYF
TRBV5-4	TRBJ1-6	TRBD1	NA	TGTGCCAGCAGCCCGACAGGGGATGGAAGGGCCCTCCACTTT	CASSPTGDGRALHF
TRBV2	TRBJ2-3	NA	NA	TGTGCCAGCAGTTGGAGGGAGGGCACAGATACGCAGTATTTT	CASSWREGTDTQYF
TRBV2	TRBJ2-7	NA	few	TGTGCCGGCGGACAGTTTAGCGAGCAGTACTTC	CAGGQFSEQYF
TRBV7-2	TRBJ2-3	NA	once	TGTGCCAGCAGCTTAGTGAACAGCTTCACAGATACGCAGTATTTT	CASSLVNSFTDTQYF
TRBV5-4	TRBJ1-4	NA	NA	TGTGCCAGCAGCTTGGGGGCCGACGAAAAACTGTTTTTT	CASSLGADEKLFF
TRBV5-1	TRBJ2-2	NA	NA	TGCGCCAGCAGCCTTTCGTTGCAGGGACAAGAGCTGTTTTTT	CASSLSLQGQELFF
TRBV5-4	TRBJ2-5	TRBD1	NA	TGTGCCAGCAGCCTACAGGGGTCTCAAGAGACCCAGTACTTC	CASSLQGSQETQYF
TRBV7-9	TRBJ1-2	TRBD1	NA	TGTGCCATACCCCGACAGGGTATCCTCTATGGCTACACCTTC	CAIPRQGILYGYTF
TRBV5-4	TRBJ2-5	NA	NA	TGTGCCAGCAGCATAGACCCGCCGGGGGCCCAGTACTTC	CASSIDPPGAQYF
TRBV2	TRBJ1-6	TRBD1	NA	TGTGCCAGCGAAAGGGACAGGATGAATTCACCCCTCCACTTT	CASERDRMNSPLHF
TRBV2	TRBJ1-5	TRBD1	NA	TGTGCCAGCAGTTCCTTGACAGGGGGCCACGCTCAGCCCCAGCATTTT	CASSSLTGGHAQPQHF
TRBV5-1	TRBJ1-1	NA	NA	TGCGCCAGCAGCGACCAGACCGAGGGCACTGAAGCTTTCTTT	CASSDQTEGTEAFF
TRBV5-1	TRBJ2-5	TRBD1	NA	TGCGCCAGCAGCTTGGCGACAGGGGGGGAGACCCAGTACTTC	CASSLATGGETQYF
TRBV5-1	TRBJ1-6	NA	NA	TGCGCCAGCAGCATCCAGGGCAGCTCCTATAATTCACCCCTCCACTTT	CASSIQGSSYNSPLHF
TRBV10-3	TRBJ2-3	TRBD2	NA	TGTGCCATCAGCTCGAGCGGGGGCACAGATACGCAGTATTTT	CAISSSGGTDTQYF
TRBV18	TRBJ1-5	TRBD1	NA	TGTGCCAGCTCACCCGGGACAGATCAGCCCCAGCATTTT	CASSPGTDQPQHF
TRBV30	TRBJ2-2	TRBD2	NA	TGTGCCTGGAGTGTACAACGGGGGGGTGTGGCCGGGGAGCTGTTTTTT	CAWSVQRGGVAGELFF
TRBV19	TRBJ1-5	NA	NA	TGTGCCAGTCAAGGGGCGGGGGGCTTCGACAATCAGCCCCAGCATTTT	CASQGAGGFDNQPQHF
TRBV3-1/TRBV3-2	TRBJ1-5	NA	once	TGTGCCAGCAGCCAAGACCCGACGGGTTACAATCAGCCCCAGCATTTT	CASSQDPTGYNQPQHF
TRBV4-1	TRBJ1-2	NA	NA	TGCGCCAGCAGCCAAGATCTCCCCGCAGGCCCTGGCTACACCTTC	CASSQDLPAGPGYTF
TRBV19	TRBJ2-7	TRBD1	NA	TGTGCGGTGGGCAGGGGGAAGAGCGAGCAGTACTTC	CAVGRGKSEQYF
TRBV30	TRBJ1-4	TRBD1	NA	TGTGCCTGGAGTTTCGGGACAGCCTTTAATGAAAAACTGTTTTTT	CAWSFGTAFNEKLFF
TRBV5-6	TRBJ2-2	NA	NA	TGTGCCAGCAGCTTCCCGCAGGGCTGGCCCGGGGAGCTGTTTTTT	CASSFPQGWPGELFF
TRBV5-1	TRBJ2-7	NA	NA	TGCGCCAGCAGCGGCGGCGAATTCTCCTACGAGCAGTACTTC	CASSGGEFSYEQYF
TRBV30	TRBJ1-5	NA	NA	TGTGCCTGGAGCAGGGGTAGTCAGCCCCAGCATTTT	CAWSRGSQPQHF
TRBV7-9	TRBJ2-1	NA	once	TGTGCCAGCAGCTTTATTTCCTACAATGAGCAGTTCTTC	CASSFISYNEQFF
TRBV11-2	TRBJ2-3	TRBD1	NA	TGTGCCAGCAGCTCGGGAAGGACAGGGTTGTCAGATACGCAGTATTTT	CASSSGRTGLSDTQYF
TRBV7-9	TRBJ1-2	TRBD1	once	TGTGCCAGCAGCTTAACTGGGACAGCCAACTATGGCTACACCTTC	CASSLTGTANYGYTF
TRBV12-5	TRBJ1-1	NA	few	TGTGCTAGTGGTTTGACGGAGGACACTGAAGCTTTCTTT	CASGLTEDTEAFF
TRBV7-2	TRBJ1-1	TRBD1	NA	TGTGCCAGCAGACCCGGACAGGCCGGGAACAGAGAAGCTTTCTTT	CASRPGQAGNREAFF
TRBV6-5	TRBJ1-1	TRBD1	NA	TGTGCCAGCAGACAGGGGGCAACTGAAGCTTTCTTT	CASRQGATEAFF
TRBV5-1	TRBJ1-2	TRBD1	NA	TGCGCCAGCAGCTTGGAGGGACAGGGGGTGTATGGCTACACCTTC	CASSLEGQGVYGYTF
TRBV18	TRBJ1-5	NA	NA	TGTGCCAGCTCACCGGCCAGCAATCAGCCCCAGCATTTT	CASSPASNQPQHF
TRBV5-5	TRBJ2-2	NA	NA	TGTGCCAGCAGCTGGTCCCGGGGGAACACCGGGGAGCTGTTTTTT	CASSWSRGNTGELFF
TRBV15	TRBJ2-7	NA	few	TGTGCCACCAGCAGAGACAACTACGAGCAGTACTTC	CATSRDNYEQYF
TRBV21-1	TRBJ1-2	NA	NA	TGTGCCAGCAGCAAACACCAAGGGACAGGGTGTAACTACACCTTC	CASSKHQGTGCNYTF
TRBV6-2/TRBV6-3	TRBJ1-6	TRBD1	NA	TGTGCCAGCAGTTGGGGACAGGGTTATAATTCACCCCTCCACTTT	CASSWGQGYNSPLHF
TRBV14	TRBJ1-3	NA	NA	TGTGCCAGCAGCCAAGGGTCGGTGCGCGGAAACACCATATATTTT	CASSQGSVRGNTIYF
TRBV30	TRBJ1-1	NA	NA	TGTGCCTGGACCAAACTTTCGGGGACTGAAGCTTTCTTT	CAWTKLSGTEAFF
TRBV27	TRBJ2-7	NA	NA	TGTGCCAGCAGTTCGGGACTGCCCCGCTACGAGCAGTACTTC	CASSSGLPRYEQYF
TRBV19	TRBJ1-2	TRBD1	NA	TGTGCCAGTAGTATTCTAACAACCTGGACAGGCCATGGCTACACCTTC	CASSILTTWTGHGYTF
TRBV19	TRBJ1-1	NA	once	TGTGCCAGTAGCGATCAGTGGAACACTGAAGCTTTCTTT	CASSDQWNTEAFF
TRBV7-2	TRBJ1-1	NA	NA	TGTGCCAGCAGCTTAGAGGCACGCGGGAACACTGAAGCTTTCTTT	CASSLEARGNTEAFF